This T cell receptor beta chain was sequenced in a study of blood T cell repertoires in COVID-19. In the study overall: Acute-phase and convalescent COVID-19 samples originated in the United States, Italy and Spain. PBMCs, B-cell-depleted T cells, or T cells were the source of the cDNA or gDNA that made up the material.

V lost 3 bases, J lost 0 bases, and 8 bases lay in between. The germline CDR1 and CDR2 sequences are WSHSY and SAAADI. This CDR3 is built from 14 residues. Study processing details: Estimation of nucleated cell counts relied on the amplification of reference gene primers. The assay was immunoSEQ multiplex PCR, and TCRdb's table has in-frame clones only and misses some. From that table come the V and J calls and clone size; the DNA was used to work out D and trimming. The data contain under 200,000 clones, approximately 88% of them singletons. Material: peripheral blood. The sequence was collected from a woman aged 60-70 years with acute or convalescent COVID-19. The gene calls are TRBV10-2 and TRBJ1-2; weak D call: TRBD1 (5 bases). In nucleotides, the CDR3 is TGCGCCAGCAGTGAAACAGGATCTAACTATGGCTACACCTTC. Amino acid sequence: CASSETGSNYGYTF.